Listed here is a single TCR beta chain. As yet, its antigen is unknown. The sample has other DNA sequences that encode this CDR3 too. The source of the sample is a study of graft-versus-host responses after intestinal transplantation. For the study at large: Recipients were given multivisceral, liver-intestinal, or isolated intestinal transplants.

Study-wide results and limits: Early post-transplant HvG declines showed an association with peak circulating GvH clone levels.

Sequenced by immunoSEQ multiplex PCR; TCRdb stores in-frame clones only, minus some. This table has tens of thousands of clones, around 89% appearing once. CDR1 and CDR2 (germline): LGHNA, YNFKEQ. Trimming took 0 bases from V and 9 from J, leaving 12 bases between them. This CDR3 comprises 15 residues. V is TRBV4-2 and J is TRBJ1-6; unclear D gene. The TCR was taken from a human donor who was the organ donor for an intestinal transplant. This material consisted of unstimulated CD8+ T cells sorted from spleen or lymph node cells, taken before transplant. The CDR3 spells CASSQDPEVGSPLHF. As DNA, the CDR3 is TGTGCCAGCAGCCAAGATCCGGAGGTCGGTTCACCCCTCCACTTT.